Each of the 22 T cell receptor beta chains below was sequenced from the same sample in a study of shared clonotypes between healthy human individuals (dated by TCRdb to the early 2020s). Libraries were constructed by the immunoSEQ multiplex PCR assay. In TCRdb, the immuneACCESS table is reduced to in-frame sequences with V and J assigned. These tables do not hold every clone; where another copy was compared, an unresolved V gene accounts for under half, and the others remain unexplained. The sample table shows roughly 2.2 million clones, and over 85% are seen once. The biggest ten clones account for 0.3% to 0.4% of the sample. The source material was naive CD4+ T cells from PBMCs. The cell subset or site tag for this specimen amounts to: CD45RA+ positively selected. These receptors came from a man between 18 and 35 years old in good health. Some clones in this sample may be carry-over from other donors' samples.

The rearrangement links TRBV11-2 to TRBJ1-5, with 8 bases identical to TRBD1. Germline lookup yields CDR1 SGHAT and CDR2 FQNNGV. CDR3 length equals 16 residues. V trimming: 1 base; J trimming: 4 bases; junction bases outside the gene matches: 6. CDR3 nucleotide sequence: TGTGCCAGCAGCTTAGGCAGGGGGCTTCGGAATCAGCCCCAGCATTTT. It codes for CASSLGRGLRNQPQHF.

This CDR3 reads CASSFNSRGSRAEQYF. Written as DNA, the CDR3 is TGTGCCAGCAGTTTCAATTCTAGGGGGAGTAGGGCCGAGCAGTACTTC. The chain combines TRBV28 with TRBJ2-7; possible D gene TRBD1, 6 bases. The germline V gene encodes CDR1 MDHEN and CDR2 SYDVKM. Trimming left V 3 bases short and J 6 bases short, with 21 bases between. The CDR3 length is 16 residues.

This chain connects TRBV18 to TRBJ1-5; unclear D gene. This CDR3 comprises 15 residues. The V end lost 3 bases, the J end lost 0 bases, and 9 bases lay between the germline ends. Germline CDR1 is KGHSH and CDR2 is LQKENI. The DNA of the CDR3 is TGTGCCAGCTCACCCCGATTAGATAGCAATCAGCCCCAGCATTTT. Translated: CASSPRLDSNQPQHF.

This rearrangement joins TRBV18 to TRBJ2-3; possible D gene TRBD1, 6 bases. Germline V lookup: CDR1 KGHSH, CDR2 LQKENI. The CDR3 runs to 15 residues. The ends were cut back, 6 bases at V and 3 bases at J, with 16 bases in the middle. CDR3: CASSLSQGRTDTQYF. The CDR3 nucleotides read TGTGCCAGCTCCCTAAGCCAGGGGAGAACAGATACGCAGTATTTT.

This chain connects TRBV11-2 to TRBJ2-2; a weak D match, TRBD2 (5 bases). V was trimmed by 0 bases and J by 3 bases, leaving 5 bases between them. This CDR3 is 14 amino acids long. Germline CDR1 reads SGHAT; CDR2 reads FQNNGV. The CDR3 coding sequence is TGTGCCAGCAGCTTAGAGCGGGACACCGGGGAGCTGTTTTTT. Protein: CASSLERDTGELFF.

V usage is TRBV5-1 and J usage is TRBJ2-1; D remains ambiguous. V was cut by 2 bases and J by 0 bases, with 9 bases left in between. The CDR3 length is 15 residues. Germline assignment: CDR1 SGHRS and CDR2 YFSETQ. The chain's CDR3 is CASSFYFSSYNEQFF. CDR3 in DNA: TGCGCCAGCAGCTTCTATTTTAGCTCCTACAATGAGCAGTTCTTC.

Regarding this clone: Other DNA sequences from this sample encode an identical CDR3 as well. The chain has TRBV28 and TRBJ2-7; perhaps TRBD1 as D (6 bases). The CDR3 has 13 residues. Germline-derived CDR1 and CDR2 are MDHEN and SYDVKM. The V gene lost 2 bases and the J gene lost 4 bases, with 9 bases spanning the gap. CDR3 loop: CASSLRTAYEQYF. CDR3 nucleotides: TGTGCCAGCAGTTTAAGGACAGCTTACGAGCAGTACTTC.

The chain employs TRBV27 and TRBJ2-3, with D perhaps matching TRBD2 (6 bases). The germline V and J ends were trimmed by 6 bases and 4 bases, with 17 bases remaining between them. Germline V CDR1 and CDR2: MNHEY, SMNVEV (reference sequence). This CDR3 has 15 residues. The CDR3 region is CASSFQTGRPDTQYF. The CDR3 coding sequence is TGTGCCAGCAGCTTCCAGACGGGGAGGCCAGATACGCAGTATTTT.

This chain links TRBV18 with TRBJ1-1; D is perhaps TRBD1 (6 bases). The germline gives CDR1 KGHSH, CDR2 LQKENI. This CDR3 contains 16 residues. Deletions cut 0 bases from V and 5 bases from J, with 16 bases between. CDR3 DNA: TGTGCCAGCTCACCACCGGGGGGCGGAAGATCGACTGAAGCTTTCTTT. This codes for CASSPPGGGRSTEAFF.

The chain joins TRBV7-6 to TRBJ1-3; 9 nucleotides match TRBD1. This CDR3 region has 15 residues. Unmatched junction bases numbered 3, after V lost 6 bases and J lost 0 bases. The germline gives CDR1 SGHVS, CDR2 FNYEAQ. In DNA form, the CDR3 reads TGTGCCAGCAGGGGACAGGGCAGCTCTGGAAACACCATATATTTT. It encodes CASRGQGSSGNTIYF.

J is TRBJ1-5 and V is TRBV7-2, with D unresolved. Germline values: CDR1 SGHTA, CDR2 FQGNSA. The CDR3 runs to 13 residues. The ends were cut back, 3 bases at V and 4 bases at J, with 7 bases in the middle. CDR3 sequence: CASSLIENQPQHF. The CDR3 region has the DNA TGTGCCAGCAGCTTGATAGAAAATCAGCCCCAGCATTTT.

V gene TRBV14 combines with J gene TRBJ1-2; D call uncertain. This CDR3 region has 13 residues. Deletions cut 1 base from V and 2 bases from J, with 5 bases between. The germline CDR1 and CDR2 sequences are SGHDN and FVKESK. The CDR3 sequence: CASSQAQNYGYTF. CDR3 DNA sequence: TGTGCCAGCAGCCAAGCACAAAACTATGGCTACACCTTC. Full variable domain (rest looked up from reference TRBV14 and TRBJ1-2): EAGVTQFPSHSVIEKGQTVTLRCDPISGHDNLYWYRRVMGKEIKFLLHFVKESKQDESGMPNNRFLAERTGGTYSTLKVQPAELEDSGVYFCASSQAQNYGYTFGSGTRLTVV.

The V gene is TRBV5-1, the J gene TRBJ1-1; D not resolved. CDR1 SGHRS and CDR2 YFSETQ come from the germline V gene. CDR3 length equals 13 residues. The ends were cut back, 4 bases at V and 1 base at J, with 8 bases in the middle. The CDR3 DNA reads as TGCGCCAGCAGCCCCGCATCGAACACTGAAGCTTTCTTT. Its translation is CASSPASNTEAFF.

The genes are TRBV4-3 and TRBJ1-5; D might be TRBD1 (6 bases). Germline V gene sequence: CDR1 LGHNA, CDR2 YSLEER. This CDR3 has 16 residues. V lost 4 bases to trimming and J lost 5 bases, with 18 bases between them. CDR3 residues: CASSLGREGGDQPQHF. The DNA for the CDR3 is TGCGCCAGCAGCCTAGGCAGGGAAGGGGGGGATCAGCCCCAGCATTTT.

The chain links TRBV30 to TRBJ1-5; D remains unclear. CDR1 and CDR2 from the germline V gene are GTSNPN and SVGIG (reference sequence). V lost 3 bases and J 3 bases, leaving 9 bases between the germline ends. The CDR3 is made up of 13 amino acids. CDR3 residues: CAWSNSDNQPQHF. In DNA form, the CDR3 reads TGTGCCTGGAGCAACAGTGACAATCAGCCCCAGCATTTT.

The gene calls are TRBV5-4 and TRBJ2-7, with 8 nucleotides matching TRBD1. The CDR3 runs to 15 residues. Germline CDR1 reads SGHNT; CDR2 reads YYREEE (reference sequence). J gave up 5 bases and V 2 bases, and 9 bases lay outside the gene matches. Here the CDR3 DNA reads TGTGCCAGCAGCTTCATCCGGGACAGGAAAAACGAGCAGTACTTC. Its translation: CASSFIRDRKNEQYF.

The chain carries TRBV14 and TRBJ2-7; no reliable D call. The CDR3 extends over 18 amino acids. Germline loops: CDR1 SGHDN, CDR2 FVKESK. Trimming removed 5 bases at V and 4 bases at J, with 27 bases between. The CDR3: CASSLPVLRTRGPYEQYF. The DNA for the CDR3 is TGTGCCAGCAGCTTGCCGGTCCTCCGCACCAGAGGTCCTTACGAGCAGTACTTC.

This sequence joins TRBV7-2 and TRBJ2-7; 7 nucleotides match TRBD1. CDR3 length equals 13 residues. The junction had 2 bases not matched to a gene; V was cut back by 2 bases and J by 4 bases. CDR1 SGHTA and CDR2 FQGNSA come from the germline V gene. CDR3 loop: CASSLTGDYEQYF. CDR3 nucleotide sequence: TGTGCCAGCAGCTTAACAGGGGATTACGAGCAGTACTTC.

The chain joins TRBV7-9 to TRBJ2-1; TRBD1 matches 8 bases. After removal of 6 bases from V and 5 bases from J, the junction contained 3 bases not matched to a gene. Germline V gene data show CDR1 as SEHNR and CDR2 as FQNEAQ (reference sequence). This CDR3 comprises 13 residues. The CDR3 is CASRDRENNEQFF. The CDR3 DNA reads TGTGCCAGCAGGGACAGGGAGAACAATGAGCAGTTCTTC.

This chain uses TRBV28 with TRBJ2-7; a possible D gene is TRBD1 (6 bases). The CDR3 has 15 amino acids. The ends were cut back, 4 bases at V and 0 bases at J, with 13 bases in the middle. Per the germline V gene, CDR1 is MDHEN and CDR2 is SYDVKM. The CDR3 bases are TGTGCCAGCAGTTCCCCTCAGGGGATCTCCTACGAGCAGTACTTC. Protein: CASSSPQGISYEQYF.

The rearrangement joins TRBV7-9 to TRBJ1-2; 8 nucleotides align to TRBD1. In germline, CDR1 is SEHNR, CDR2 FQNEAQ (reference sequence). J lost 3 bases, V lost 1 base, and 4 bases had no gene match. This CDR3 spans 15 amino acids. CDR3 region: CASSLETGGYYGYTF. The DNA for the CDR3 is TGTGCCAGCAGCTTAGAAACAGGGGGGTACTATGGCTACACCTTC.

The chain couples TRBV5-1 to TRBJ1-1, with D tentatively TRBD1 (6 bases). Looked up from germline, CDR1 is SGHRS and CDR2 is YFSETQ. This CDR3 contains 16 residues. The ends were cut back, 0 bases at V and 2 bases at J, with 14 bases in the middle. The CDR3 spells CASSLARRGGNTEAFF. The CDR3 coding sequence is TGCGCCAGCAGCTTGGCCCGCAGGGGTGGAAACACTGAAGCTTTCTTT.